Below, one TCR beta chain is given with its context. How the authors handled the data: Reference gene primers were amplified, and this amplification served to estimate nucleated cell counts. The method was immunoSEQ multiplex PCR; TCRdb's version includes in-frame clones alone and lacks a portion of them. V and J calls and clone size are those listed in that table; D and trimming were worked out from the DNA. Among 250,000 to 350,000 clones listed, 70% to 90% were seen once. This sample was included in a study of blood T cell repertoires in COVID-19. Turning to the study itself: Researchers got acute and convalescent COVID-19 samples from the United States, Italy and Spain. Sample material is recorded as cDNA or gDNA derived from T cells, B-cell-depleted T cells, or PBMCs.

Germline loops: CDR1 LNHDA, CDR2 SQIVND (reference sequence). The CDR3 has 14 amino acids. Trimming removed 5 bases from V and 5 bases from J; junction bases left unmatched: 8. The clonotype comes from a woman aged 55-69 years with acute or convalescent COVID-19. The sequenced material came from peripheral blood. The V and J genes are TRBV19 and TRBJ1-1, with 7 bases matching TRBD1. The CDR3 region is CASSLTGSRTEAFF. Here the CDR3 DNA reads TGTGCCAGTAGTCTGACAGGGTCCCGGACTGAAGCTTTCTTT.